This T cell receptor (beta chain) is drawn from a study of blood T cell repertoires in COVID-19 (dated by TCRdb to 2019 to 2021). Background on the whole study: The collaborator samples originated in the United States, Italy and Spain and spanned the acute and convalescent phases of COVID-19. The material from the prospective study consisted of cDNA or gDNA derived from T cells, B-cell-depleted T cells, or PBMCs. Deeply sampled blood TCRbeta repertoires from subjects exposed to, actively infected with, or recovered from COVID-19 were included in the dataset. The repertoires were released in a freely available public database intended as a resource for research on the immune response to SARS-CoV-2. The samples were drawn from the first 160 participants of the ongoing ImmuneRACE study and from some 1,300 subjects provided by 6 global collaborators. The sample metadata nearly always contained a de-identified subject ID, COVID-19 status, age in years and sex. HLA class I and class II types, where available, came from metadata supplied by the sample provider rather than from assay-based typing. The full study reports these points: Clinical and demographic metadata were provided uncurated, with the amount varying by source and participant.

TCRbeta CDR3 regions were amplified from genomic DNA by means of the immunoSEQ Assay, a bias-controlled multiplex PCR. In the authors' own workflow: Nucleated cell counts per sample were estimated from amplification of reference gene primers within the assay. Sequence reads were collapsed and filtered to measure the absolute abundance of every unique TCRbeta CDR3 rearrangement. For each sample, productive Simpson clonality was calculated as the square root of Simpson's diversity index across productive rearrangements. TCRdb took over this immuneACCESS table, retaining in-frame rearrangements with V and J assigned. Such tables are incomplete; in checked studies, under half of the missing clones stem from an unresolved V gene, and the remainder is unexplained. That table supplies the V and J calls and clone size; D and trimming were determined from the DNA. The sample table holds more than 250,000 clones, of which about nine tenths were seen once. 1% of the sample is taken by the ten largest.

Each collaborating institution followed its own protocols to collect whole blood in K2EDTA tubes. For TCRbeta analysis, collaborators shipped samples as frozen whole blood, isolated PBMCs, or DNA extracted from either of those sample types. Points on this clone: The antigen it binds to is not known. Base-call qualities are not available, and no considerably larger clone is one nucleotide away.

The cysteine opens and the phenylalanine closes a CDR3 of 13 amino acids. Solely the CDR3 DNA is kept, with 39 bases framed from the first base. The germline V gene sets CDR1 to KGHSH and CDR2 to LQKENI. V is reduced by 3 bases and J by 2 bases, leaving a spacing of 5 bases between them. The sequence joins TRBV18 to TRBJ1-3, with the D segment identity uncertain. The clonotype originates from a man aged 45-60 years with active or convalescent COVID-19. What was sequenced was peripheral blood. The nucleotide sequence is TGTGCCAGCTCACCTCCAGCTGGAAACACCATATATTTT. This yields the protein CASSPPAGNTIYF.